This TCR beta chain was documented in a study of OX40 agonist ivuxolimab in advanced cancers. A history of autoimmune disease or systemic immunosuppression excluded patients. Assay used: immunoSEQ multiplex PCR; TCRdb lists only in-frame clones, some missing. The table records 30,000 to 40,000 clones, approximately 90% of them present only once. The germline CDR1 and CDR2 sequences are LNHDA and SQIVND (reference sequence). The CDR3 is 14 residues long. V was shortened by 8 bases and J by 6 bases, with 17 bases between the two germline ends. V is TRBV19 and J is TRBJ1-5; D gene uncertain. The source was CD4+ or CD8+ T cells sorted from blood, collected in a trial of the OX40 agonist ivuxolimab. The TCR was taken from an adult with an advanced solid tumor such as melanoma, head and neck, liver or kidney cancer. The DNA of the CDR3 is TGTGCCAGTTCTCGGGGTGAAGTCGGTCAGCCCCAGCATTTT. Translated, it gives CASSRGEVGQPQHF.